Below, 12 T cell receptor beta chains from the same sample are listed, as sequenced in a study of T cells after posttransplantation cyclophosphamide. Assay: immunoSEQ multiplex PCR; the TCRdb copy retains only in-frame clones and omits some. The data show tens of thousands of clones, with none appearing a single time. Sequences were obtained from PBMCs. The receptors come from a man aged 50-59 years in good health, CMV-negative, and a related stem cell transplant donor.

The sample holds many counts of this clone. This chain joins TRBV20-1 and TRBJ2-7; the D gene is possibly TRBD2 (5 bases). The CDR3 sequence is 10 residues long. CDR1 is DFQATT and CDR2 is SNEGSKA in the germline V gene (reference sequence). Between the trimmed V and J ends, which lost 7 bases and 8 bases, there was a span of 12 bases. In nucleotides, the CDR3 is TGCAGTGTGTCGGGATTCAAGCAGTACTTC. Translation gives CSVSGFKQYF.

This clone was picked up many times. One junction end disagrees with the germline gene, perhaps due to a read error. This sequence joins TRBV7-3 and TRBJ2-1; maybe TRBD2 (5 bases). CDR1 SGHTA and CDR2 FQGTGA come from the germline V gene. The CDR3 spans 12 residues. Written as DNA, the CDR3 is TGCTCTGCCCCGGGGAGAAGGAATGAGCAGTTCTTC. Encoded protein: CSAPGRRNEQFF. Variable domain in full (rest from reference TRBV7-3 and TRBJ2-1): GAGVSQTPSNKVTEKGKYVELRCDPISGHTALYWYRQSLGQGPEFLIYFQGTGAADDSGLPNDRFFAVRPEGSVSTLKIQRTERGDSAVYLCSAPGRRNEQFFGPGTRLTVL.

This clone was counted between two and nine times. The chain couples TRBV11-2 to TRBJ1-2; maybe TRBD1 (6 bases). Trimming shortened V by 4 bases and J by 4 bases, and 16 bases separated the two germline ends. The CDR3 runs to 15 residues. Germline V CDR1 and CDR2: SGHAT, FQNNGV. The CDR3 here is CASSSTTGQSYGYTF. The CDR3 nucleotides read TGTGCCAGCAGCTCCACTACTGGACAGTCCTATGGCTACACCTTC.

This clone was found many times. This rearrangement joins TRBV7-3 to TRBJ2-1, with 11 bases fitting TRBD2. J was trimmed by 4 bases and V by 5 bases; bases with no gene match: 10. CDR1 is SGHTA, CDR2 FQGTGA, per germline. This CDR3 has 17 amino acids. The CDR3 is CASSVRGGLAVYNEQFF. In DNA, the CDR3 is TGTGCCAGCAGCGTGCGCGGGGGACTAGCGGTGTACAATGAGCAGTTCTTC.

This clone was detected many times. The chain links TRBV5-1 to TRBJ2-1, with 10 bases lining up with TRBD2. Germline values: CDR1 SGHRS, CDR2 YFSETQ. The V segment lost 4 bases and the J segment 4 bases; nucleotides outside the gene matches: 8. CDR3 size: 16 residues. CDR3 sequence (DNA): TGCGCCAGCAGCGGAGCGGGGGGGTTAGATTACAATGAGCAGTTCTTC. Translated: CASSGAGGLDYNEQFF.

This clone came up many times. This sequence joins TRBV5-3 and TRBJ2-2; 8 nucleotides agree with TRBD2. Being an ORF, TRBV5-3 has a function that is uncertain. The CDR3 totals 14 residues. V gave up 2 bases and J gave up 6 bases; unmatched junction bases: 3. The DNA of the CDR3 is TGTGCCAGAAGCTTCGGGGGGGCCTCCGGGGAGCTGTTTTTT. The encoded protein is CARSFGGASGELFF.

This clone was observed at least ten times. This chain links TRBV27 with TRBJ2-3; 10 bases match TRBD1. V trimming: 8 bases; J trimming: 6 bases; junction bases outside the gene matches: 11. The germline CDR1 and CDR2 sequences are MNHEY and SMNVEV (reference sequence). This CDR3 region has 15 residues. The CDR3 DNA follows: TGTGCCAGCGGGGGGACAGGGGCGGGCAAGGATACGCAGTATTTT. Residues: CASGGTGAGKDTQYF.

This clone was counted many times. V gene TRBV7-9 combines with J gene TRBJ1-2; 8 bases agree with TRBD1. The CDR3 is made up of 13 amino acids. Germline CDR1 and CDR2: SEHNR and FQNEAQ (reference sequence). The V and J ends lost 3 bases and 4 bases, in that order; junction bases with no gene match: 1. The CDR3 DNA follows: TGTGCCAGCAGCTTCGGACAGGGCTATGGCTACACCTTC. It encodes CASSFGQGYGYTF.

This clone occurred many times. This rearrangement joins TRBV10-3 to TRBJ2-7, with 10 bases fitting TRBD2. The junction had 11 bases not matched to a gene; V was cut back by 6 bases and J by 3 bases. The CDR3 contains 16 residues. Germline loops: CDR1 ENHRY, CDR2 SYGVKD. The CDR3 reads CAIRDTTSGDYYEQYF. CDR3 in DNA: TGTGCCATCAGAGATACCACTAGCGGGGATTACTACGAGCAGTACTTC.

Many counts were recorded for this clone. This chain links TRBV5-1 with TRBJ2-1, with TRBD2 matching over 11 bases. There are 15 residues in the CDR3. The V gene end was trimmed by 4 bases and the J gene end by 6 bases; junction bases not matched to a gene: 6. Germline assignment: CDR1 SGHRS and CDR2 YFSETQ. The CDR3 region is CASSLRLAGSNEQFF. The DNA of the CDR3 is TGCGCCAGCAGCCTTAGACTAGCGGGGTCCAATGAGCAGTTCTTC. Filled out from reference TRBV5-1 and TRBJ2-1, the complete variable domain reads KAGVTQTPRYLIKTRGQQVTLSCSPISGHRSVSWYQQTPGQGLQFLFEYFSETQRNKGNFPGRFSGRQFSNSRSEMNVSTLELGDSALYLCASSLRLAGSNEQFFGPGTRLTVL.

This clone occurred many times. The CDR3 nucleotides are TGTGCCAGTAGGAGACCGGGACAGCCGAATCAGCCCCAGCATTTT. This codes for CASRRPGQPNQPQHF. J is TRBJ1-5 and V is TRBV19; 7 nucleotides match TRBD1. J lost 4 bases, V lost 6 bases, and 9 bases had no gene match. This CDR3 region has 15 residues. CDR1 LNHDA and CDR2 SQIVND come from the germline V gene (reference sequence).

The table lists this clone with many counts. The rearrangement joins TRBV7-6 to TRBJ1-3; weak D call: TRBD1 (5 bases). The CDR3 spans 15 residues. Looked up from germline, CDR1 is SGHVS and CDR2 is FNYEAQ. V lost 2 bases, J lost 4 bases, and 12 bases lay in between. CDR3 in DNA: TGTGCCAGCAGCTTACAACAGGATACGGGAAACACCATATATTTT. This encodes CASSLQQDTGNTIYF.